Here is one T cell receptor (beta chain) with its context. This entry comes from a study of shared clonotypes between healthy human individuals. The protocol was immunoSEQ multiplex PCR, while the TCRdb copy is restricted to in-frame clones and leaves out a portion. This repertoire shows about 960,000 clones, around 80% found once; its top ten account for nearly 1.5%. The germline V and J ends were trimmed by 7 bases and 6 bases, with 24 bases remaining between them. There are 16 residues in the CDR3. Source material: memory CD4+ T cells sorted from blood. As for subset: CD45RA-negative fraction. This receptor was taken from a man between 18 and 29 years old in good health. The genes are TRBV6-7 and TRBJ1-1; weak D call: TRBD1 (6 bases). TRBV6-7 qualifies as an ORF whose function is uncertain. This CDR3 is CASTVSPTGSEAEAFF. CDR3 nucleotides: TGTGCCAGCACCGTTTCCCCTACAGGGTCTGAAGCTGAAGCTTTCTTT.